This TCR beta chain was captured in a study of T-cell reconstitution after alpha-beta-depleted transplantation in children. This clonotype has more than one count but fewer than ten. The antigen remains unidentified. TCRbeta library preparation incorporated unique molecular identifiers. TCRdb called the PCR reads again in MiXCR, with one record for every CDR3 protein. This repertoire shows 450,000 to 600,000 distinct CDR3 sequences, approximately 13% found once; its top ten account for about 2%. Overall study results and limits: Newly produced T cells mostly accounted for T-cell counts and diversity one year post-transplant. For some patients, TCRbeta diversity was high at day 60 because of recipient T cells and thymic progenitors that survived. Expanded graft clones numbering several hundred reportedly gave rise to alpha-beta T cells about two months after transplant.

This CDR3 is built from 15 residues. Between the trimmed V and J ends, which lost 3 bases and 1 base, there was a span of 13 bases. Germline lookup yields CDR1 SGHRS and CDR2 YFSETQ. The chain uses TRBV5-1 and TRBJ2-5, with no clear D. The receptor comes from a male patient younger than 18 who had a stem cell transplant for acute myeloid leukemia, so the T cells may come from the graft donor. This sample comprised PBMCs, mostly from graft donor cells, obtained 360 days after TCRalphabeta/CD19-depleted stem cell transplant. The CDR3 here is CASSSGARFQETQYF. The CDR3, as DNA: TGCGCCAGCAGCTCAGGCGCGAGGTTCCAAGAGACCCAGTACTTC. Using reference TRBV5-1 and TRBJ2-5 for the parts outside the CDR3, the full variable domain is KAGVTQTPRYLIKTRGQQVTLSCSPISGHRSVSWYQQTPGQGLQFLFEYFSETQRNKGNFPGRFSGRQFSNSRSEMNVSTLELGDSALYLCASSSGARFQETQYFGPGTRLLVL.